The 17 T cell receptor beta chains below all came from one sample that was sequenced in a study of cytomegalovirus exposure and HLA in healthy donors (dated by TCRdb to about 2017). Receptors were amplified or captured by the immunoSEQ multiplex PCR assay. For the multiplex PCR, a mixture combining 60 forward primers for TCR Vbeta segments and 13 reverse primers for TCR Jbeta segments was used. TCRdb carries this immuneACCESS record with in-frame sequences only. Its versions omit some clonotypes, under half of them owing to an unresolved V gene in the studies checked, with the rest unexplained. This sample holds hundreds of thousands of clones; roughly 70% were observed only once. Jointly, the top ten make up around 2.3% of the sample. Sequencing was carried out using PBMCs. Receptors were obtained from a female donor in good health and CMV-seronegative.

V gene TRBV6-1 combines with J gene TRBJ2-7; perhaps TRBD2 as D (5 bases). The CDR3 sequence is 12 residues long. Germline CDR1 reads MNHNS; CDR2 reads SASEGT. The V gene lost 9 bases and the J gene lost 5 bases, with 14 bases spanning the gap. The chain's CDR3 is CASRGFSDEQYF. DNA of the CDR3: TGTGCCAGTAGAGGGTTTAGTGACGAGCAGTACTTC.

CDR3 protein: CASSRLAGGDEQFF. In DNA, the CDR3 is TGTGCCAGCAGCCGACTAGCGGGGGGCGATGAGCAGTTCTTC. The chain couples TRBV7-2 to TRBJ2-1, with TRBD2 identical over 13 bases. V lost 5 bases, J lost 8 bases, and 3 bases stayed unmatched. The CDR3 spans 14 residues. The V gene's germline CDR1 is SGHTA and CDR2 FQGNSA.

Worth noting for this clone: Germline is not matched at one junction end, which may reflect a read error. This sequence joins TRBV7-2 and TRBJ2-7, with 11 bases identical to TRBD2. The germline gives CDR1 SGHTA, CDR2 FQGNSA. The CDR3 totals 14 residues. The CDR3 sequence: CASSVAGGAYEQYF. DNA of the CDR3: TGTGCCAGCAGCGTAGCGGGAGGGGCCTACGAGCAGTACTTC.

This chain connects TRBV9 to TRBJ2-3; 8 bases line up with TRBD1. The CDR3 sequence is 14 residues long. The germline V gene has CDR1 SGDLS and CDR2 YYNGEE. V shed 3 bases, J shed 1 base, and the junction held 1 base outside the gene matches. The CDR3 DNA follows: TGTGCCAGCAGCGAGGACAGGGGCACAGATACGCAGTATTTT. Its translation is CASSEDRGTDTQYF.

The chain has TRBV7-2 and TRBJ2-1, with TRBD2 identical over 8 bases. The CDR3 loop spans 17 amino acids. Germline assignment: CDR1 SGHTA and CDR2 FQGNSA. With V trimmed by 5 bases and J by 4 bases, 13 bases remained unmatched. CDR3 sequence (DNA): TGTGCCAGCAGCCCACCTAGAGACCGGGGGGGTTACAATGAGCAGTTCTTC. Amino acid sequence: CASSPPRDRGGYNEQFF.

The chain recombines TRBV9 with TRBJ2-2, with 9 bases fitting TRBD2. Germline CDR1 and CDR2: SGDLS and YYNGEE. The CDR3 sequence is 17 residues long. V lost 0 bases, J lost 4 bases, and 7 bases stayed unmatched. The CDR3 sequence: CASSVAASGAFTGELFF. The CDR3 DNA sequence: TGTGCCAGCAGCGTAGCGGCTAGCGGGGCCTTCACCGGGGAGCTGTTTTTT.

This clone appeared a single time. This rearrangement joins TRBV6-5 to TRBJ2-3; possible D gene TRBD2, 5 bases. CDR1 is MNHEY, CDR2 SVGAGI, per germline. The ends were cut back, 6 bases at V and 4 bases at J, with 14 bases in the middle. CDR3 size: 14 residues. The CDR3 here is CASSRTASADTQYF. CDR3 bases: TGTGCCAGCAGCCGGACTGCCTCCGCAGATACGCAGTATTTT.

The chain recombines TRBV5-6 with TRBJ1-5; D remains unclear. The V end lost 2 bases, the J end lost 1 base, and 10 bases lay between the germline ends. Per germline, CDR1 SGHDT and CDR2 YYEEEE. The CDR3 covers 15 residues. In nucleotides, the CDR3 is TGTGCCAGCAGCTTTTATCCGGGAAGCAATCAGCCCCAGCATTTT. This codes for CASSFYPGSNQPQHF.

The chain recombines TRBV19 with TRBJ1-2; TRBD1 agrees at 8 bases. Germline V lookup: CDR1 LNHDA, CDR2 SQIVND (reference sequence). V lost 2 bases, J lost 3 bases, and 8 bases stayed unmatched. The CDR3 consists of 16 residues. The CDR3 DNA is TGTGCCAGTAGTATATTGTGGGGACAGGACGACTATGGCTACACCTTC. Translated, it gives CASSILWGQDDYGYTF.

V is TRBV12-5 and J is TRBJ2-3, with D perhaps TRBD1 (6 bases). V gave up 4 bases and J gave up 1 base, with 12 bases separating them. Germline V gives CDR1 LGHNT, CDR2 FRNRAP. CDR3 length equals 15 residues. This CDR3 is CASGSWGQGTDTQYF. In nucleotides, the CDR3 is TGTGCTAGTGGTTCGTGGGGACAAGGCACAGATACGCAGTATTTT.

This chain joins TRBV10-3 and TRBJ2-1; TRBD2 matches 10 bases. CDR1 is ENHRY and CDR2 is SYGVKD in the germline V gene. This CDR3 is 14 amino acids long. V trimming: 5 bases; J trimming: 9 bases; junction bases outside the gene matches: 7. Written as DNA, the CDR3 is TGTGCCATCAGTTCCGGGACTAGCGAGGCTGAGCAGTTCTTC. This gives the protein CAISSGTSEAEQFF.

The chain joins TRBV27 to TRBJ2-7, with D hard to call. Looked up from germline, CDR1 is MNHEY and CDR2 is SMNVEV (reference sequence). Trimming stripped 5 bases from V and 2 bases from J, with 10 bases between. There are 13 residues in the CDR3. The CDR3 sequence is CASSGVITYEQYF. In DNA, the CDR3 is TGTGCCAGCAGTGGAGTGATCACCTACGAGCAGTACTTC.

Remarks on this clone: The sample holds other DNA sequences that translate to the same CDR3. The chain joins TRBV28 to TRBJ1-2, with D perhaps matching TRBD1 (6 bases). Germline loops: CDR1 MDHEN, CDR2 SYDVKM. This CDR3 has 12 residues. The germline V and J ends were trimmed by 6 bases and 4 bases, with 9 bases remaining between them. CDR3 amino acids: CASSRGPYGYTF. In DNA, the CDR3 is TGTGCCAGCAGCAGGGGCCCCTATGGCTACACCTTC.

On this clone: The junction departs from germline at one end; a sequencing error may be responsible. In the same sample, other DNA sequences code for this CDR3. The rearrangement links TRBV7-9 to TRBJ1-3; D not resolved. The CDR3 extends over 14 amino acids. Per germline, CDR1 SEHNR and CDR2 FQNEAQ (reference sequence). The CDR3 region is CASSLGGSGNTIYF. DNA of the CDR3: TGTGCCAGCAGCTTGGGAGGTTCTGGCAACACCATATATTTT. Full variable domain (outside the CDR3, taken from reference TRBV7-9 and TRBJ1-3): DTGVSQNPRHKITKRGQNVTFRCDPISEHNRLYWYRQTLGQGPEFLTYFQNEAQLEKSRLLSDRFSAERPKGSFSTLEIQRTEQGDSAMYLCASSLGGSGNTIYFGEGSWLTVV.

This rearrangement joins TRBV11-3 to TRBJ1-4, with D tentatively TRBD1 (6 bases). V lost 2 bases, J lost 5 bases, and 15 bases lay in between. CDR1 is SGHNT, CDR2 YENEEA, per germline. There are 16 residues in the CDR3. CDR3 nucleotide sequence: TGTGCCAGCAGCTTAACCGCCGGACAGTCCAATGAAAAACTGTTTTTT. The encoded protein is CASSLTAGQSNEKLFF.

The chain combines TRBV7-6 with TRBJ2-3, with D uncertain. The V gene's germline CDR1 is SGHVS and CDR2 FNYEAQ. V was shortened by 0 bases and J by 0 bases, with 7 bases between the two germline ends. The CDR3 spans 15 residues. This CDR3 reads CASSLAYGSTDTQYF. CDR3 sequence (DNA): TGTGCCAGCAGCTTAGCGTACGGGAGCACAGATACGCAGTATTTT.

The V and J genes are TRBV11-2 and TRBJ2-3; tentatively, D is TRBD1 (6 bases). The CDR3 consists of 15 residues. Germline loops: CDR1 SGHAT, CDR2 FQNNGV. Deletions cut 1 base from V and 1 base from J, with 9 bases between. CDR3 loop: CASSLVGGGTDTQYF. The CDR3 DNA reads as TGTGCCAGCAGCTTAGTTGGGGGCGGCACAGATACGCAGTATTTT. Together with reference TRBV11-2 and TRBJ2-3, the CDR3 gives the full variable domain: EAGVAQSPRYKIIEKRQSVAFWCNPISGHATLYWYQQILGQGPKLLIQFQNNGVVDDSQLPKDRFSAERLKGVDSTLKIQPAKLEDSAVYLCASSLVGGGTDTQYFGPGTRLTVL.